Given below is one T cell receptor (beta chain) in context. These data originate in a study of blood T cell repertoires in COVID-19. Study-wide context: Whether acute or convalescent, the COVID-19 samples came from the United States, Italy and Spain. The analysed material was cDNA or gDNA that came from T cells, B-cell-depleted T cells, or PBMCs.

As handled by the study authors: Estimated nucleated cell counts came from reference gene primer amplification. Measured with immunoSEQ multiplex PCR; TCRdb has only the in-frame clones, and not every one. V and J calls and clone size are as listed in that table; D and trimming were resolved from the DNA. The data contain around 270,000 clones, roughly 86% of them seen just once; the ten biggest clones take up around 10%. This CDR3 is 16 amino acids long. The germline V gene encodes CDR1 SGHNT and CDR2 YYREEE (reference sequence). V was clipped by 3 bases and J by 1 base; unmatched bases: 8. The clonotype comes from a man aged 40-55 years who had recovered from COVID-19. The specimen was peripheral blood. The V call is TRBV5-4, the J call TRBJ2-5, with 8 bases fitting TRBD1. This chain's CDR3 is CASSYFPDRVQETQYF. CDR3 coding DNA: TGTGCCAGCAGCTACTTCCCGGACAGGGTCCAAGAGACCCAGTACTTC.